Below, 10 T cell receptor beta chains from the same sample are listed, as sequenced in a study of OX40 agonist ivuxolimab in advanced cancers. The table came from immunoSEQ multiplex PCR; TCRdb's copy has only in-frame clones and leaves some out. The table shows some 82,000 clones, with about 90% occurring only once. Sequencing was performed on CD4+ or CD8+ T cells sorted from blood, taken in a trial of the OX40 agonist ivuxolimab. These receptors were obtained from an adult with an advanced solid tumor such as melanoma, head and neck, liver or kidney cancer.

The chain is built from TRBV9 and TRBJ1-2; maybe TRBD1 (5 bases). The CDR3 runs 15 residues. Trimming removed 4 bases at V and 2 bases at J, with 15 bases between. Germline CDR1 and CDR2: SGDLS and YYNGEE. Here the CDR3 DNA reads TGTGCCAGCAGCCACTTACAGGTTCCCAACTATGGCTACACCTTC. It translates to CASSHLQVPNYGYTF.

The rearrangement links TRBV11-2 to TRBJ2-7; perhaps D is TRBD1 or TRBD2 (5 bases each). V lost 4 bases and J 5 bases, leaving 18 bases between the germline ends. This CDR3 has 15 amino acids. The germline gives CDR1 SGHAT, CDR2 FQNNGV. CDR3 bases: TGTGCCAGCAGCTCCCTCGGCGCTGGGGGAGACGAGCAGTACTTC. It translates to CASSSLGAGGDEQYF. The full variable domain, its missing parts supplied by reference TRBV11-2 and TRBJ2-7, is EAGVAQSPRYKIIEKRQSVAFWCNPISGHATLYWYQQILGQGPKLLIQFQNNGVVDDSQLPKDRFSAERLKGVDSTLKIQPAKLEDSAVYLCASSSLGAGGDEQYFGPGTRLTVT.

The chain carries TRBV6-6 and TRBJ1-1; D is uncertain. V was clipped by 5 bases and J by 5 bases, with 12 bases between them. The CDR3 has 13 residues. In germline, CDR1 is MNHNY, CDR2 SVGAGI (reference sequence). The CDR3 is CASSIGQGTEAFF. The CDR3 DNA reads TGTGCCAGCAGTATTGGGCAAGGAACTGAAGCTTTCTTT.

The chain recombines TRBV7-6 with TRBJ2-5, with TRBD1 matching 8 bases. This CDR3 has 15 amino acids. J was trimmed by 5 bases and V by 2 bases; bases with no gene match: 7. The germline V gene has CDR1 SGHVS and CDR2 FNYEAQ. The CDR3 DNA is TGTGCCAGCAGCTTAACTTCAGGGGGCTGGGAGACCCAGTACTTC. Its translation: CASSLTSGGWETQYF.

The chain employs TRBV19 and TRBJ2-5; D is unresolved. Germline assignment: CDR1 LNHDA and CDR2 SQIVND (reference sequence). The CDR3 consists of 16 residues. V lost 6 bases, J lost 5 bases, and 22 bases lay in between. CDR3 region: CASSPPGRGGRETQYF. As DNA, the CDR3 is TGTGCCAGTAGCCCCCCCGGGCGTGGCGGAAGGGAGACCCAGTACTTC.

The J gene is TRBJ1-5, the V gene TRBV29-1, with TRBD1 matching over 7 bases. Germline lookup yields CDR1 SQVTM and CDR2 ANQGSEA. CDR3 length: 13 amino acids. Trimming at V came to 5 bases and at J to 2 bases, leaving 3 bases not matched to a gene. The CDR3 coding sequence is TGCAGCGTTAGGGACAGTCGCAATCAGCCCCAGCATTTT. Protein: CSVRDSRNQPQHF. The full variable domain, rest sourced from reference TRBV29-1 and TRBJ1-5, is SAVISQKPSRDICQRGTSLTIQCQVDSQVTMMFWYRQQPGQSLTLIATANQGSEATYESGFVIDKFPISRPNLTFSTLTVSNMSPEDSSIYLCSVRDSRNQPQHFGDGTRLSIL.

The V gene is TRBV19, the J gene TRBJ1-2, with D maybe TRBD1 (5 bases). Trimming left V 5 bases short and J 0 bases short, with 10 bases between. This CDR3 is built from 14 residues. Germline V gene sequence: CDR1 LNHDA, CDR2 SQIVND (reference sequence). The CDR3 bases are TGTGCCAGTAGTTCCCAGGGTTCTAACTATGGCTACACCTTC. Translated, it gives CASSSQGSNYGYTF. The full variable domain, in which reference TRBV19 and TRBJ1-2 provide the parts outside the CDR3, is DGGITQSPKYLFRKEGQNVTLSCEQNLNHDAMYWYRQDPGQGLRLIYYSQIVNDFQKGDIAEGYSVSREKKESFPLTVTSAQKNPTAFYLCASSSQGSNYGYTFGSGTRLTVV.

V usage is TRBV7-2 and J usage is TRBJ2-3; D assignment may be TRBD1 or TRBD2 (5 bases each). V was pared by 1 base and J by 2 bases, with 7 bases between. Germline values: CDR1 SGHTA, CDR2 FQGNSA. The CDR3 consists of 14 residues. In DNA form, the CDR3 reads TGTGCCAGCAGCTTAGAGGGGACCACAGATACGCAGTATTTT. This gives the protein CASSLEGTTDTQYF.

The CDR3 is CASSPTGFIYEQYF. The CDR3 DNA reads as TGTGCCAGCAGCCCCACAGGGTTTATTTACGAGCAGTACTTC. V usage is TRBV9 and J usage is TRBJ2-7, with D maybe TRBD1 (6 bases). The CDR3 sequence is 14 residues long. Germline values: CDR1 SGDLS, CDR2 YYNGEE. V was clipped by 4 bases and J by 4 bases, with 15 bases between them.

The CDR3 DNA sequence: TGTGCCAGTAGTCCCAGGGGCCCCTATGGCTACACCTTC. As protein: CASSPRGPYGYTF. V is TRBV19 and J is TRBJ1-2; D possibly corresponds to TRBD1 (6 bases). This CDR3 is 13 amino acids long. Trimming took 5 bases from V and 4 from J, leaving 11 bases between them. Germline V CDR1 and CDR2: LNHDA, SQIVND (reference sequence).